This is a list of T cell receptor beta chains from one sample in a study of T cell changes during pregnancy in multiple sclerosis. Some clones are missing from TCRdb's copy, which holds only in-frame ones; the method was immunoSEQ multiplex PCR. The sample holds 25,000 to 30,000 clones, approximately 90% seen once. Sequenced material: CD8+ T cells from peripheral blood mononuclear cells, taken in the second trimester of pregnancy. These receptors were collected from a female donor with multiple sclerosis, enrolled in a pregnancy study. Each CDR3 is given with its conserved first and last residue. D genes are given only for firm matches. Clone size is given for some rows only: seen once, a few or many times, or a class if the clone is expanded.

CDR3 DNA	CDR3 protein	V gene	J gene	D gene	clone size
TGTGCCAGCAGCCCGAGGGTTCGGGAGCTGTTTTTT	CASSPRVRELFF	TRBV13	TRBJ2-2	.	once
TGTGCCAGCAGCTTAGGGGCGGGAGTCCCCGAGCAGTACTTC	CASSLGAGVPEQYF	TRBV7-9	TRBJ2-7	TRBD2	.
TGTGCCAGCAGTTCTGGACAGACAGTCTCCTATGGCTACACCTTC	CASSSGQTVSYGYTF	TRBV27	TRBJ1-2	.	.
TGTGCCAGCCGGAGGACCTATTACGAGCAGTACTTC	CASRRTYYEQYF	TRBV2	TRBJ2-7	.	.
TGTGCCAGTAGTCCGCTCTGGGTGGCAGGGGATGCCTCGAGCTCTGGAAACACCATATATTTT	CASSPLWVAGDASSSGNTIYF	TRBV19	TRBJ1-3	.	.
TGTGCCAGCAGCCCCCTCGGGGGAGCCTACGAGCAGTACTTC	CASSPLGGAYEQYF	TRBV7-8	TRBJ2-7	.	.
TGTGCCAGCAGTTTAACGGCAGGGGGGAATGAGCAGTTCTTC	CASSLTAGGNEQFF	TRBV27	TRBJ2-1	.	.
TGTGCCAGCAGCCGTAGCCCCACTGAAGCTTTCTTT	CASSRSPTEAFF	TRBV7-9	TRBJ1-1	.	few
TGCGCCAGCAGATCGACTAGCGGGATCTCCTACGAGCAGTACTTC	CASRSTSGISYEQYF	TRBV5-1	TRBJ2-7	TRBD2	.
TGTGCCAGCAGTGACTCCGCAGGGAGGGATCAGCCCCAGCATTTT	CASSDSAGRDQPQHF	TRBV2	TRBJ1-5	.	once
TGTGCCAGCAGCTCTAGCAGGGATGGACTAGCAGTCTACGAGCAGTACTTC	CASSSSRDGLAVYEQYF	TRBV9	TRBJ2-7	TRBD2	.
TGTGCCAGCAGCACCGGACGGGGAAATGAAAAACTGTTTTTT	CASSTGRGNEKLFF	TRBV7-9	TRBJ1-4	.	once
TGTGCCAGCAGCTTGGGAGGGTCTGGCACAGATACGCAGTATTTT	CASSLGGSGTDTQYF	TRBV7-6	TRBJ2-3	TRBD2	.
TGTGCCAGCAGCTCCACGAGGACTACCGGAAACACCGGGGAGCTGTTTTTT	CASSSTRTTGNTGELFF	TRBV5-6	TRBJ2-2	.	.
TGTGCCAGCAGTTTAGACTCCGGGGTAGCGGGTAATTACAATGAGCAGTTCTTC	CASSLDSGVAGNYNEQFF	TRBV27	TRBJ2-1	TRBD2	.
TGTGCCAGCAGCTTAGCGCTGATACTAGCGGGCTTTAATGAGCAGTTCTTC	CASSLALILAGFNEQFF	TRBV7-2	TRBJ2-1	TRBD2	medium-sized
TGTGCCAGCAATACACAGGGGGGCACCCAAGAGACCCAGTACTTC	CASNTQGGTQETQYF	TRBV6-1	TRBJ2-5	TRBD1	.
TGTGCCAGCAGTGGCGGGACTAGTTTTTACGAGCAGTACTTC	CASSGGTSFYEQYF	TRBV6-6	TRBJ2-7	TRBD2	.
TGTGCCAGCAGCTTAGTAACAGATACGCAGTATTTT	CASSLVTDTQYF	TRBV11-2	TRBJ2-3	.	.
TGCGCCAGCAGCCAAGATCCGTTCTCTGGGGCCAACGTCCTGACTTTC	CASSQDPFSGANVLTF	TRBV4-3	TRBJ2-6	.	once
TGTGCCAGCAGGTCCCAGGGGGATACGCAGTATTTT	CASRSQGDTQYF	TRBV13	TRBJ2-3	.	.
TGTGCCAGCAGGTCGAGACAGTACCAAAACTATGGCTACACCTTC	CASRSRQYQNYGYTF	TRBV6-5	TRBJ1-2	.	.
TGTGCCAGCAGCTTGACCCACTACCCGGGACTAGAGTACGAGCAGTACTTC	CASSLTHYPGLEYEQYF	TRBV7-8	TRBJ2-7	TRBD2	.
TGTGCCAGCAGTTTATCGTCGGACAGGGGGCAGTACTATGGCTACACCTTC	CASSLSSDRGQYYGYTF	TRBV27	TRBJ1-2	TRBD1	.
TGTGCCACCAGCAGAGACCGTCGGGGAGGGGCAGATACGCAGTATTTT	CATSRDRRGGADTQYF	TRBV15	TRBJ2-3	TRBD2	.
TGTGCCAGCAGCTGGAGCTTGAGGAGGCACGAGCAGTACTTC	CASSWSLRRHEQYF	TRBV5-6	TRBJ2-7	.	.
TGTGCCAGCAGCGTAGAAATGGGGCGGGGTACTGAAGCTTTCTTT	CASSVEMGRGTEAFF	TRBV9	TRBJ1-1	.	.
TGTGCCCTCCGGGATAGAACAACCTACGAGCAGTACTTC	CALRDRTTYEQYF	TRBV10-3	TRBJ2-7	.	once
TGTGCCAGCAGTCAAGCGACAGGGGGAGAGACCCAGTACTTC	CASSQATGGETQYF	TRBV7-8	TRBJ2-5	TRBD1	.
TGTGCCAGCAGTGCCCGGGACAGATATGGCTACACCTTC	CASSARDRYGYTF	TRBV28	TRBJ1-2	TRBD1	.
TGTGCCAGCAGCTTCTTATCAGTAGATACGCAGTATTTT	CASSFLSVDTQYF	TRBV11-2	TRBJ2-3	.	.
TGTGCCAGCGGGGGTTCTCATAGCGGGACCAGAACAGATACGCAGTATTTT	CASGGSHSGTRTDTQYF	TRBV2	TRBJ2-3	TRBD2	.
TGTGCCAGCAGCTTAGATCATCCGGGAGGGAGGCTCAATGAGCAGTTCTTC	CASSLDHPGGRLNEQFF	TRBV7-2	TRBJ2-1	TRBD2	.
TGTGCCAGCAGTGAAGTGGTAGGGGAAAGCAATGAGCAGTTCTTC	CASSEVVGESNEQFF	TRBV6-1	TRBJ2-1	.	.
TGTGCCAGCAGTGGACCGGGACAGGTTAATGAGCAGTTCTTC	CASSGPGQVNEQFF	TRBV6-1	TRBJ2-1	TRBD1	once
TGTGCCAGCAGTGGACAGAACCTTAAAGCTTTCTTT	CASSGQNLKAFF	TRBV11-3	TRBJ1-1	.	.
TGTGCCAGCAGCTTAGGCAGGAATTCTGAAAAACTGTTTTTT	CASSLGRNSEKLFF	TRBV7-9	TRBJ1-4	.	.
TGTGCCAGCAGTTTAATCCCAGGGCCCTACAATGAGCAGTTCTTC	CASSLIPGPYNEQFF	TRBV27	TRBJ2-1	.	once
TGTGCCAGCAGTTTAAACCCGGACAGGGGGGAGCAGTACTTC	CASSLNPDRGEQYF	TRBV27	TRBJ2-7	TRBD1	.
TGTGCCAGCAGTAGCGGGGGCCCCACAGATACGCAGTATTTT	CASSSGGPTDTQYF	TRBV6-4	TRBJ2-3	TRBD2	.
TGTGCCAGCAGCCTAACTATAGCGGGGTCCTACAATGAGCAGTTCTTC	CASSLTIAGSYNEQFF	TRBV4-2	TRBJ2-1	TRBD2	.